The source of this TCR beta chain is a study of early stage breast cancer tumors. As for the study in general: Invasive lobular carcinomas made up about 30% of the 12 ER+/PR+/HER2- tumors. Study-wide points: Most shared enriched TCRB sequences were commonly generated ones. Tumors had roughly 2.5-fold higher T cell density than normal breast. Blood repertoires resembled normal breast more than tumor.

From germline, CDR1 is SEHNR and CDR2 FQNEAQ (reference sequence). This CDR3 comprises 14 residues. Trimming removed 5 bases at V and 2 bases at J, with 12 bases between. In its sample, this clone was seen a few times. Its antigen remains unknown. Profiling relied on immunoSEQ multiplex PCR, and the TCRdb table lists in-frame clones only, not all of them. The sample carries about 30,000 clones, roughly two thirds recorded once. The sequenced material came from blood. The rearrangement uses TRBV7-9 and TRBJ1-1; possible D gene TRBD1, 5 bases. This clonotype originated in a person between 50 and 60 years old with breast cancer. The DNA of the CDR3 is TGTGCCAGCAGCGGTTGGGGGGGAAACACTGAAGCTTTCTTT. It is translated as CASSGWGGNTEAFF. Full variable domain (outside the CDR3, taken from reference TRBV7-9 and TRBJ1-1): DTGVSQNPRHKITKRGQNVTFRCDPISEHNRLYWYRQTLGQGPEFLTYFQNEAQLEKSRLLSDRFSAERPKGSFSTLEIQRTEQGDSAMYLCASSGWGGNTEAFFGQGTRLTVV.